This T cell receptor (beta chain) was obtained from a study of blood T cell repertoires in COVID-19. Study at large: In each case, the material was cDNA or gDNA derived from T cells, B-cell-depleted T cells, or PBMCs.

CDR1 is MNHEY and CDR2 is SMNVEV in the germline V gene (reference sequence). CDR3 size: 16 residues. V lost 5 bases and J lost 0; bases outside the gene matches: 8. Original analysis: Reference gene primer amplification yielded estimated nucleated cell counts. Clones were read by immunoSEQ multiplex PCR, and TCRdb kept only the in-frame ones, dropping some. V, J and clone size reflect that table, while D and trimming were determined from the DNA. The repertoire holds tens of thousands of clones, with almost 85% as singletons. The clonotype was recovered from a man aged 60-69 years with COVID-19, enrolled during active disease. Material: peripheral blood. This rearrangement joins TRBV27 to TRBJ2-3; 7 bases fit TRBD1. The CDR3 region is CASSQTDRPSTDTQYF. DNA for the CDR3: TGTGCCAGCAGTCAGACGGACAGGCCTAGCACAGATACGCAGTATTTT.